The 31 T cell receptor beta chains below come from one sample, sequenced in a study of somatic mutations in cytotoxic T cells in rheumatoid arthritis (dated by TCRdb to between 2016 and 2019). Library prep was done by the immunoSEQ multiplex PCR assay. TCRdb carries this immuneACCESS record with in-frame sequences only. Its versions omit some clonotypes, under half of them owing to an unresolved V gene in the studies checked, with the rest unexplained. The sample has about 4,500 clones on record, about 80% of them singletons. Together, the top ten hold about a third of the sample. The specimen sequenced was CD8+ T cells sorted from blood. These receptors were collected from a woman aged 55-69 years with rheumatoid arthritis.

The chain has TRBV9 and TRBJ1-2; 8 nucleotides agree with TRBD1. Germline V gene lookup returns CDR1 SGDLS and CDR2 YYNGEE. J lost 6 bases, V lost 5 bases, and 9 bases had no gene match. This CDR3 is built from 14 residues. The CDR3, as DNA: TGTGCCAGCAGTACAGGGGGGCCAAAGGATGGCTACACCTTC. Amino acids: CASSTGGPKDGYTF.

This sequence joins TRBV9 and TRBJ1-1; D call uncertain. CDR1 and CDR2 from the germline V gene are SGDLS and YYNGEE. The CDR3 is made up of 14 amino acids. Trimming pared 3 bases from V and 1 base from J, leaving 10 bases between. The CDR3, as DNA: TGTGCCAGCAGCGCCCCACATGAGAACACTGAAGCTTTCTTT. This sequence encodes CASSAPHENTEAFF.

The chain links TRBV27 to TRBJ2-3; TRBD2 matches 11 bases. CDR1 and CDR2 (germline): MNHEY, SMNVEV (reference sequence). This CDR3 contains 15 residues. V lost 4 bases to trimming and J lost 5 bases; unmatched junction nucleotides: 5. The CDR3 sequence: CASSYPGLAEDTQYF. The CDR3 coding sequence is TGTGCCAGCAGTTATCCGGGACTAGCGGAAGATACGCAGTATTTT.

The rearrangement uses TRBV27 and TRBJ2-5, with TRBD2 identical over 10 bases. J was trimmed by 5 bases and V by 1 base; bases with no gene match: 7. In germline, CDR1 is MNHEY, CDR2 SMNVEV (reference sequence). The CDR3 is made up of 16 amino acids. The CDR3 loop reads CASSLLRTSGVETQYF. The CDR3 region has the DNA TGTGCCAGCAGTTTATTGAGAACTAGCGGGGTGGAGACCCAGTACTTC.

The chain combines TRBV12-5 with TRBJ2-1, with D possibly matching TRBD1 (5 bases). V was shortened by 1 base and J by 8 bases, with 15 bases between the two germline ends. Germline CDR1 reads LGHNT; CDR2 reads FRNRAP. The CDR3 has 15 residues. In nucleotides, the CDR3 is TGTGCTAGTGGTTTGGGTCAGGGAAGGGTCGATGAGCAGTTCTTC. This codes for CASGLGQGRVDEQFF. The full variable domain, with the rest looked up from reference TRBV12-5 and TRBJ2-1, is DARVTQTPRHKVTEMGQEVTMRCQPILGHNTVFWYRQTMMQGLELLAYFRNRAPLDDSGMPKDRFSAEMPDATLATLKIQPSEPRDSAVYFCASGLGQGRVDEQFFGPGTRLTVL.

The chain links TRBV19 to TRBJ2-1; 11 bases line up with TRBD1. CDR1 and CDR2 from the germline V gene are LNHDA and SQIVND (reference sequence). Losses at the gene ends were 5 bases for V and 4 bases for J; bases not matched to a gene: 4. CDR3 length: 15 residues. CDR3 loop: CASSQGQGGYNEQFF. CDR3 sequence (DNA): TGTGCCAGTAGTCAGGGACAGGGGGGATACAATGAGCAGTTCTTC.

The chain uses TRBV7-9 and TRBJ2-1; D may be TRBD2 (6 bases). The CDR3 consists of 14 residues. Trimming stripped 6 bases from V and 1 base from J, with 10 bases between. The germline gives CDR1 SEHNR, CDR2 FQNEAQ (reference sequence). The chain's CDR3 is CASRVGGSYNEQFF. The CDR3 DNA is TGTGCCAGCAGAGTCGGGGGATCCTACAATGAGCAGTTCTTC.

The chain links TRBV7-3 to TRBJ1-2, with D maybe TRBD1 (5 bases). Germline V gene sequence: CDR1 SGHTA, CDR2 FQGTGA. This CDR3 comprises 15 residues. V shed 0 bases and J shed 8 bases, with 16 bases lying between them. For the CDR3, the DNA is TGTGCCAGCAGCTTAACGACCGAGGGACTAGGAGGCTACACCTTC. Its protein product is CASSLTTEGLGGYTF.

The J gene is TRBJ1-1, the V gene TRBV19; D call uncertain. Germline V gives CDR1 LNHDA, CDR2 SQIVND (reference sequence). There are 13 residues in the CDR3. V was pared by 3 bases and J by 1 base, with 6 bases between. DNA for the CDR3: TGTGCCAGTAGTATCTTCGGGAACACTGAAGCTTTCTTT. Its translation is CASSIFGNTEAFF.

DNA for the CDR3: TGTGCCAGCAGCTTAGCGGGGGGCGTAAACAATGAGCAGTTCTTC. It specifies CASSLAGGVNNEQFF. V is TRBV11-2 and J is TRBJ2-1, with D tentatively TRBD2 (7 bases). The CDR3 spans 15 residues. The V end lost 1 base, the J end lost 5 bases, and 12 bases lay between the germline ends. Per the germline V gene, CDR1 is SGHAT and CDR2 is FQNNGV.

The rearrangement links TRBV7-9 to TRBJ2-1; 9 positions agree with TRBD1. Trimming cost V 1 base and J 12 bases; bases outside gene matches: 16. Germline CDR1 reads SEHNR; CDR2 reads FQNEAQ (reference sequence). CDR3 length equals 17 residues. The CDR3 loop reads CASSLGIRDRERSGQFF. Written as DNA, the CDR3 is TGTGCCAGCAGCTTAGGTATCCGGGACAGGGAGCGGAGTGGGCAGTTCTTC.

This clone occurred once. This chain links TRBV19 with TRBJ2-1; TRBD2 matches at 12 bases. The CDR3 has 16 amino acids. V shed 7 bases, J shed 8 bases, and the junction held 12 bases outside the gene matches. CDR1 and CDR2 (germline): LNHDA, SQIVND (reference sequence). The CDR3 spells CASTNRPSGGAYEQFF. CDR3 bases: TGTGCCAGTACCAATCGGCCTAGCGGGGGGGCCTATGAGCAGTTCTTC.

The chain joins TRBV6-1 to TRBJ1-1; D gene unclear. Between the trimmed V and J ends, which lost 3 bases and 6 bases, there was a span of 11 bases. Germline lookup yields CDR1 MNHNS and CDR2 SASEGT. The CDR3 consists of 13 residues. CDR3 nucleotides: TGTGCCAGCAGTGATGACGGAGGGCCTGAAGCTTTCTTT. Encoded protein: CASSDDGGPEAFF.

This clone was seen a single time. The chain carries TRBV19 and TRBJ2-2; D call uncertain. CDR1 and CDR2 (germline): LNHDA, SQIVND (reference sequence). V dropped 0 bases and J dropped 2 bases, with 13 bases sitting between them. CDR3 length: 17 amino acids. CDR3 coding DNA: TGTGCCAGTAGTATAGATCGCGAAGGAGCCAACACCGGGGAGCTGTTTTTT. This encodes CASSIDREGANTGELFF.

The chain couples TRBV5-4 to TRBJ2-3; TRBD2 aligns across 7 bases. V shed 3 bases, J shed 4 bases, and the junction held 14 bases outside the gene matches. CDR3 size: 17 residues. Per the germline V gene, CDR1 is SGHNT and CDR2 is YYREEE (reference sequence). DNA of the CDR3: TGTGCCAGCAGCTCCCAGGGCCGGGGGGTTGGGGCAGATACGCAGTATTTT. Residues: CASSSQGRGVGADTQYF. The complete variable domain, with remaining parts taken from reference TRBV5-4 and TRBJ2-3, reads ETGVTQSPTHLIKTRGQQVTLRCSSQSGHNTVSWYQQALGQGPQFIFQYYREEENGRGNFPPRFSGLQFPNYSSELNVNALELDDSALYLCASSSQGRGVGADTQYFGPGTRLTVL.

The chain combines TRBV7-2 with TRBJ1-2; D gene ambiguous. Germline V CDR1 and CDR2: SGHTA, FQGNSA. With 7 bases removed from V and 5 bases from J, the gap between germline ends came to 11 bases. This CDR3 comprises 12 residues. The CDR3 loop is CASTKTEYGYTF. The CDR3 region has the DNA TGTGCCAGCACCAAAACAGAATATGGCTACACCTTC.

The CDR3 spells CASSGGGPGIETQYF. In nucleotides, the CDR3 is TGTGCCAGCAGCGGCGGGGGGCCTGGTATAGAGACCCAGTACTTC. This chain joins TRBV28 and TRBJ2-5; 8 nucleotides line up with TRBD2. V shed 6 bases and J 4 bases; nucleotides not matched to a gene: 10. CDR1 is MDHEN and CDR2 is SYDVKM in the germline V gene. CDR3 length: 15 amino acids.

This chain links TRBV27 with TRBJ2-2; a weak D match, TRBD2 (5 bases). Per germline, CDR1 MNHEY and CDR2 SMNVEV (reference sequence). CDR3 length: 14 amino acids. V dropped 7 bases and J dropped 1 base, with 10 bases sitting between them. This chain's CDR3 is CASMRVMNTGELFF. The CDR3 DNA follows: TGTGCCAGCATGAGGGTAATGAACACCGGGGAGCTGTTTTTT.

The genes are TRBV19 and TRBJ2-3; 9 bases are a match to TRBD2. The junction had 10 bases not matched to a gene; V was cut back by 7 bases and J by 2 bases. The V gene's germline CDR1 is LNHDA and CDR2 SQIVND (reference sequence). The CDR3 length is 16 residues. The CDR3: CASTSLASGDTDTQYF. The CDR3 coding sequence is TGTGCCAGTACCTCTCTGGCTAGCGGGGACACAGATACGCAGTATTTT. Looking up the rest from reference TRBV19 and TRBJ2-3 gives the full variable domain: DGGITQSPKYLFRKEGQNVTLSCEQNLNHDAMYWYRQDPGQGLRLIYYSQIVNDFQKGDIAEGYSVSREKKESFPLTVTSAQKNPTAFYLCASTSLASGDTDTQYFGPGTRLTVL.

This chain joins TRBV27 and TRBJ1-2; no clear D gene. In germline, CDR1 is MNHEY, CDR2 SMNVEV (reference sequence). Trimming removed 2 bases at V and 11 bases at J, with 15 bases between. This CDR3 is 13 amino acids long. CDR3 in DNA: TGTGCCAGCAGTTTAGAGCCCGGGAGCGGTTACACCTTC. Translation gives CASSLEPGSGYTF.

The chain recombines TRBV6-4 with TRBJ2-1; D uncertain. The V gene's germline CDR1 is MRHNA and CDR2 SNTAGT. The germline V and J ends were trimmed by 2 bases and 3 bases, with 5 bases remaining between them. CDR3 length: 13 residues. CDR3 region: CASSDRDYNEQFF. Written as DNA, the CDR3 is TGTGCCAGCAGTGACCGAGACTACAATGAGCAGTTCTTC.

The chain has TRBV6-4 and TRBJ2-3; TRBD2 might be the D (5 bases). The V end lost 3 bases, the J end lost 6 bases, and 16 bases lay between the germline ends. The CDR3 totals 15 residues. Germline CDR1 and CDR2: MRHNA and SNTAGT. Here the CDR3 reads CASSESAGGMDTQYF. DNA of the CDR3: TGTGCCAGCAGTGAAAGTGCAGGAGGTATGGATACGCAGTATTTT.

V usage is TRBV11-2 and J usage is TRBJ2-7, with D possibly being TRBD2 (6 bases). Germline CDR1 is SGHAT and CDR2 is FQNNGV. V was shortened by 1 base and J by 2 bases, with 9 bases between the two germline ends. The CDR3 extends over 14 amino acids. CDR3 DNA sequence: TGTGCCAGCAGCTTAGCTGGAGGGACCTACGAGCAGTACTTC. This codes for CASSLAGGTYEQYF.

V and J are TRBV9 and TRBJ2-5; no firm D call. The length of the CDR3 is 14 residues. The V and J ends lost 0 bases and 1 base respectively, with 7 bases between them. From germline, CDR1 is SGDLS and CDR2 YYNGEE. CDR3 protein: CASSVGWLQETQYF. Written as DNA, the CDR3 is TGTGCCAGCAGCGTAGGGTGGCTCCAAGAGACCCAGTACTTC.

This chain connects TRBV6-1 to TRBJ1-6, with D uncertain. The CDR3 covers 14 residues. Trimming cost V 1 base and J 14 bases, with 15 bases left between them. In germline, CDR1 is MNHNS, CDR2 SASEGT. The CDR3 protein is CASSEGQELDSLHF. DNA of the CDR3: TGTGCCAGCAGTGAAGGCCAGGAGCTGGACTCCCTCCACTTT.

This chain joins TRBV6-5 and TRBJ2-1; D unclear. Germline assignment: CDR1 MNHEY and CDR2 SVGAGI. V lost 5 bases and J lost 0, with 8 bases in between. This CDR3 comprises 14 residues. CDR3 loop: CASSNSHSYNEQFF. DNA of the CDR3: TGTGCCAGCAGTAACAGTCACTCCTACAATGAGCAGTTCTTC.

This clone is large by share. The CDR3 DNA sequence: TGTGCCAGCAGCTTAGGACTGCACTCCTACAATGAGCAGTTCTTC. This sequence encodes CASSLGLHSYNEQFF. The chain links TRBV7-3 to TRBJ2-1, with a weak D call TRBD2 (5 bases). Germline CDR1 reads SGHTA; CDR2 reads FQGTGA. The CDR3 totals 15 residues. Trimming took 2 bases from V and 0 from J, leaving 8 bases between them.

CDR3 DNA sequence: TGTGCCAGCAGATACCAGGGTGCTAATGAAAAACTGTTTTTT. Translating gives CASRYQGANEKLFF. The chain is built from TRBV28 and TRBJ1-4, with D perhaps matching TRBD1 (5 bases). This CDR3 is built from 14 residues. CDR1 and CDR2 (germline): MDHEN, SYDVKM. V lost 6 bases and J lost 3, with 11 bases in between. Supplemented by reference TRBV28 and TRBJ1-4, the full variable domain reads DVKVTQSSRYLVKRTGEKVFLECVQDMDHENMFWYRQDPGLGLRLIYFSYDVKMKEKGDIPEGYSVSREKKERFSLILESASTNQTSMYLCASRYQGANEKLFFGSGTQLSVL.

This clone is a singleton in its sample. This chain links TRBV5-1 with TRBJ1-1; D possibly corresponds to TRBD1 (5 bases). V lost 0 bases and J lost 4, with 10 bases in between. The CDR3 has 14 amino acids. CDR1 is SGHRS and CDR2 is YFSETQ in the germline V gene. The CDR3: CASSLAQGLTEAFF. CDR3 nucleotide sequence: TGCGCCAGCAGCTTGGCCCAGGGCCTCACTGAAGCTTTCTTT.

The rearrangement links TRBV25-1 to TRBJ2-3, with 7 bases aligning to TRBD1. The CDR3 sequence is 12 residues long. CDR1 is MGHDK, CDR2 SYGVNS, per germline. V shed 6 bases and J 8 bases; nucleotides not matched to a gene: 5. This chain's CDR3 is CASRTGKGTQYF. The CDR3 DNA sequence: TGTGCCAGCAGGACAGGGAAGGGTACGCAGTATTTT.

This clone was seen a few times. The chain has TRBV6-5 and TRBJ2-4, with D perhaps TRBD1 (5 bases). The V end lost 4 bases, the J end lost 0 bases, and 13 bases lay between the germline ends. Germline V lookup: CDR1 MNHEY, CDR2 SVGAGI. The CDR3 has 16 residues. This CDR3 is CASSWGGDLAKNIQYF. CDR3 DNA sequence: TGTGCCAGCAGTTGGGGCGGTGATCTAGCCAAAAACATTCAGTACTTC.